The rows below give T cell receptor beta chains drawn from one sample of a study of shared clonotypes between healthy human individuals. This table comes from immunoSEQ multiplex PCR, and its TCRdb copy is limited to in-frame clones, with some not included. The sample records roughly 2 million clones, around 95% being singletons. The specimen was naive CD4+ T cells sorted from blood. The receptors here all came from a man aged 18 to 30 in good health. The CDR3 runs from the conserved cysteine through the conserved F or W. Each record gives: clone size, J gene, V gene, D gene, CDR3 DNA, CDR3 protein. The D gene is left open where the match is weak. Size values are once, few and many counts, or a class for expanded clones, and some rows have none.

-,TRBJ1-6,TRBV30,-,TGTGCCTGGAGTCCCAGCCCGGGCGGCAATTCACCCCTCCACTTT,CAWSPSPGGNSPLHF
-,TRBJ1-5,TRBV15,-,TGTGCCACCAGCAGAGTCTTACTACAGCCCCAGCATTTT,CATSRVLLQPQHF
-,TRBJ2-3,TRBV5-1,-,TGCGCCAGCAGCTTGCCCCCCCGGCAACTCACAGATACGCAGTATTTT,CASSLPPRQLTDTQYF
once,TRBJ2-3,TRBV5-4,-,TGTGCCAGCAGCTTGGTGGGGGCTGTGGGAGATACGCAGTATTTT,CASSLVGAVGDTQYF
-,TRBJ1-1,TRBV15,-,TGTGCCACCAGCAGAGATCCGGCCGCCACCGGGACTGAAGCTTTCTTT,CATSRDPAATGTEAFF
-,TRBJ1-3,TRBV7-2,-,TGTGCCAGCAGCTTAGCTGGACCCCACTCTGGAAACACCATATATTTT,CASSLAGPHSGNTIYF
-,TRBJ1-2,TRBV29-1,-,TGCAGCGTTGATGGGTACGGCTACACCTTC,CSVDGYGYTF
-,TRBJ1-5,TRBV6-1,-,TGTGCCAGCAGTTTAACAGGGAATCAGCCCCAGCATTTT,CASSLTGNQPQHF
-,TRBJ2-2,TRBV7-7,-,TGTGCTAGCAGCCCACGGGGGGCGGGCACCGGGGAGCTGTTTTTT,CASSPRGAGTGELFF
-,TRBJ2-3,TRBV9,TRBD2,TGTGCCAGCAGCGTAGTAGCGGGAGATCCAGATACGCAGTATTTT,CASSVVAGDPDTQYF
-,TRBJ1-1,TRBV5-8,-,TGTGCCAGCTGCGGCGCCGATCGGGCTGAAGCTTTCTTT,CASCGADRAEAFF
once,TRBJ2-5,TRBV6-1,TRBD1,TGTGCCAGCAGTGTTGGACAGGTATGGGAGACCCAGTACTTC,CASSVGQVWETQYF
-,TRBJ2-1,TRBV10-1,TRBD1,TGCGCCAGCAGTGATTCCGGGACAGGGGGCGGTGAGCAGTTCTTC,CASSDSGTGGGEQFF
-,TRBJ1-1,TRBV25-1,-,TGTGCCAGCAGGCAGACACTGCCGGGCACTGAAGCTTTCTTT,CASRQTLPGTEAFF
-,TRBJ1-3,TRBV6-5,-,TGTGCCAGCAGTTTCGCTACGCCTGGAAACACCATATATTTT,CASSFATPGNTIYF
-,TRBJ2-7,TRBV5-1,-,TGCGCCAGCAGCTCCGGACAGTTCCTCGACGAGCAGTACTTC,CASSSGQFLDEQYF
-,TRBJ1-2,TRBV4-3,TRBD1,TGCGCCAGCAGCCAAGAAGGGACAGGGCAAGTTGGCTACACCTTC,CASSQEGTGQVGYTF
-,TRBJ1-4,TRBV14,-,TGTGCCAGCAGCCAAGATTTCATCCCTGGGGAAAAACTGTTTTTT,CASSQDFIPGEKLFF
-,TRBJ1-6,TRBV2,-,TGTGCCAGCAGCACCTGGGATTCACCCCTCCACTTT,CASSTWDSPLHF
-,TRBJ1-2,TRBV28,-,TGTGCCAGCAGTTACAGCAGGGACTATGGCTACACCTTC,CASSYSRDYGYTF
once,TRBJ2-3,TRBV30,-,TGTGCCTGGAATCCCCCCACCATCCCCCTTACGCAGTATTTT,CAWNPPTIPLTQYF
-,TRBJ1-1,TRBV23-1,-,TGCGCCAGCAGCCCCAGCGCGAACACTGAAGCTTTCTTT,CASSPSANTEAFF
-,TRBJ2-7,TRBV10-3,-,TGTGCCATCAGTGATGTCCAGAGCTCCTACGAGCAGTACTTC,CAISDVQSSYEQYF
once,TRBJ2-1,TRBV30,-,TGTGCCGGTAACAAAGAGTACAGCTCCTACAATGAGCAGTTCTTC,CAGNKEYSSYNEQFF
-,TRBJ2-4,TRBV5-6,TRBD1,TGTGCCAGCAGCCCCGACAGGGGGCGTAAAAACATTCAGTACTTC,CASSPDRGRKNIQYF
-,TRBJ2-1,TRBV5-1,TRBD1,TGCGCCAGCAGCCTGGGACAGGGAGGGGACAATGAGCAGTTCTTC,CASSLGQGGDNEQFF
few,TRBJ1-6,TRBV10-3,-,TGTGCCATCAGTGAGTCGATGTCTGTAACAGGATCACCCCTCCACTTT,CAISESMSVTGSPLHF
-,TRBJ1-5,TRBV19,-,TGTGCCAGTAGTATCCTGGGGACTAATCAGCCCCAGCATTTT,CASSILGTNQPQHF
-,TRBJ1-1,TRBV10-3,-,TGTGCCATCAGTGACGGGCAGCCGTATGAAGCTTTCTTT,CAISDGQPYEAFF